This record covers a single T cell receptor beta chain. Its cognate antigen is unknown. Documented treatment: roughly 11-day PBMC culture with coronavirus spike peptide pools or control peptides (ViraFEST assay). The data derive from a study of vaccination and CD4 T cells after COVID-19. CDR1 is SGHTA, CDR2 FQGNSA, per germline. The CDR3 runs 16 residues. V lost 1 base and J 0 bases, leaving 12 bases between the germline ends. With the Oncomine TCR Beta short-read assay, DNA from cultured CD4+ T cells was sequenced. Scientists extracted genomic DNA from CD4+ T cells grown in culture. TCRdb re-analysed the PCR reads in MiXCR, keeping a single row per CDR3 protein. The repertoire holds about 8,900 distinct CDR3 sequences, around 60% seen once, with around 30% in the top ten.

Sequenced input: CD4+ T cells from blood, cultured in vitro. The rearrangement joins TRBV7-2 to TRBJ1-2; D is undetermined. The TCR was taken from a human donor who had recovered from COVID-19. The CDR3 loop reads CASSLVDGQANYGYTF. Written as DNA, the CDR3 is TGTGCCAGCAGCTTAGTAGACGGCCAAGCTAACTATGGCTACACCTTC.